The rows below give T cell receptor beta chains drawn from one sample of a study of technical replicates of blood from a handful of donors. Repertoires were generated with immunoSEQ multiplex PCR, while TCRdb's copy carries only in-frame clones and drops some. The table records more than 75,000 clones, roughly 94% of them present only once. The sequenced material came from T cells isolated from PBMCs. The receptors stem from a human donor in good health. CDR3s include the opening cysteine and the closing phenylalanine or tryptophan. The D gene is left open where the match is weak. A row's size may be missing; if present it is once, few, many or a size class.

d_call	clone_size	v_call	j_call	cdr3_nt	cdr3_aa
.	.	TRBV29-1	TRBJ2-7	TGCAGCGTCAGGACAGAAATTTACGAGCAGTACTTC	CSVRTEIYEQYF
.	.	TRBV10-3	TRBJ2-7	TGTGCCATCAGTGAGTCGACTCGGGAAAAGTGGGCAAGGATGCTACCCTCCTACGAGCAGTACTTC	CAISESTREKWARMLPSYEQYF
.	.	TRBV11-2	TRBJ2-3	TGTGCCAGCGCTATGGGGGGTAGTGGGGGCACAGATACGCAGTATTTT	CASAMGGSGGTDTQYF
.	.	TRBV9	TRBJ1-5	TGTGCCAGCAGCGCGGGGTGGACAGTGAATAGCAATCAGCCCCAGCATTTT	CASSAGWTVNSNQPQHF
TRBD1	.	TRBV5-1	TRBJ1-3	TGCGCCAGCAGGTCCGGGACAGGGTTGGTGCACACCATATATTTT	CASRSGTGLVHTIYF
TRBD2	.	TRBV6-6	TRBJ2-7	TGTGCCAGCAGTTCCCCCGCCGGGACTAGGATCCTCGAGCAGTACTTC	CASSSPAGTRILEQYF
.	.	TRBV5-4	TRBJ1-1	TGTGCCAGCAGCTTGGGAGTGAACACTGAAGCTTTCTTT	CASSLGVNTEAFF
TRBD2	.	TRBV7-2	TRBJ2-7	TGTGCCAGCAGCTTAGCGGCTAGCGGGTACGAGCAGTACTTC	CASSLAASGYEQYF
.	.	TRBV6-6	TRBJ2-2	TGTGCCAGCAGCCTACAGGGACCCGGCACCGGGGAGCTGTTTTTT	CASSLQGPGTGELFF
TRBD1	.	TRBV19	TRBJ2-3	TGTGCCAGTAGGAGACAGGGGAGTGGTGGAGATACGCAGTATTTT	CASRRQGSGGDTQYF
TRBD2	.	TRBV19	TRBJ2-1	TGTGCCAGTAGTACACTAGCGGCCTCCTACAATGAGCAGTTCTTC	CASSTLAASYNEQFF
.	.	TRBV9	TRBJ2-3	TGTGCCAGCAGCCCATTTACAATCACAGATACGCAGTATTTT	CASSPFTITDTQYF
TRBD1	.	TRBV28	TRBJ1-3	TGTGCCAGCAGGGACAGGGGAACTGGAAACACCATATATTTT	CASRDRGTGNTIYF
TRBD1	.	TRBV4-1	TRBJ1-2	TGCGCCAGCAGCCAAGATCGATTGGGCGTGTATCACCGGGACAGCACTAACTATGGCTACACCTTC	CASSQDRLGVYHRDSTNYGYTF
.	.	TRBV6-5	TRBJ1-2	TGTGCCAGCAGTTACTCCCCGGACTATGGCTACACCTTC	CASSYSPDYGYTF
.	.	TRBV7-8	TRBJ1-4	TGTGCCAGCAGCTTAGGGGGCTTGGTGTTTTTT	CASSLGGLVFF
TRBD1	.	TRBV9	TRBJ2-7	TGTGCCAGCAGCGTAGCCCCGGGACAGGACTACGAGCAGTACTTC	CASSVAPGQDYEQYF
.	.	TRBV7-8	TRBJ1-4	TGTGCCAGCAGCTTCACGAGATGGCCAAGGGGAACTAATGAAAAACTGTTTTTT	CASSFTRWPRGTNEKLFF
.	.	TRBV5-1	TRBJ1-1	TGCGCCAGCAGCTTGGGAGGAGGGGCGAACACTGAAGCTTTCTTT	CASSLGGGANTEAFF
.	.	TRBV18	TRBJ2-1	TGTGCCAGCTCACCCCCGGGACCCCAAAGGGGGAATGAGCAGTTCTTC	CASSPPGPQRGNEQFF
.	once	TRBV5-6	TRBJ2-2	TGTGCCAGCACCCGCCCAGGAAGCACCGGGGAGCTGTTTTTT	CASTRPGSTGELFF
TRBD2	.	TRBV5-6	TRBJ2-3	TGTGCCAGCAGGTTTCTAGCGGGAGCCCCAGATACGCAGTATTTT	CASRFLAGAPDTQYF
.	.	TRBV6-1	TRBJ2-7	TGTGCCAGCAGTGGAGGGGGGGGATCGTACTACGAGCAGTACTTC	CASSGGGGSYYEQYF
TRBD2	.	TRBV11-3	TRBJ2-7	TGTGCCAGCAGCTTGGGGGGGACTAAGTCCTACGAGCAGTACTTC	CASSLGGTKSYEQYF
TRBD1	.	TRBV29-1	TRBJ1-1	TGCAGCGGGACAGGGCTGCACACTGAAGCTTTCTTT	CSGTGLHTEAFF
.	.	TRBV27	TRBJ1-5	TGTGCCAGCAGTTTCGGGGACACTCAGCCCCAGCATTTT	CASSFGDTQPQHF
.	.	TRBV5-4	TRBJ1-1	TGTGCCAGCAGCCATGCTAATCTGAACACTGAAGCTTTCTTT	CASSHANLNTEAFF
.	few	TRBV2	TRBJ1-6	TGTGCCAGCAGTGAACGCGGTTACTCCTATAATTCACCCCTCCACTTT	CASSERGYSYNSPLHF
.	.	TRBV5-8	TRBJ1-4	TGTGCCAGCAGCTTGGGACAGGCGTCAACTAATGAAAAACTGTTTTTT	CASSLGQASTNEKLFF
.	few	TRBV30	TRBJ1-1	TGTGCCTGGAACAGGGACCGGCGGACTGAAGCTTTCTTT	CAWNRDRRTEAFF
.	.	TRBV28	TRBJ2-7	TGTGCCAGCAGTTACACAGGGCCCCTCTACGAGCAGTACTTC	CASSYTGPLYEQYF
.	.	TRBV6-5	TRBJ2-7	TGTGCCAGCAGGTTGCGCAACGAGCAGTACTTC	CASRLRNEQYF
.	once	TRBV6-1	TRBJ2-3	TGTGCCAGCACTCTAGGCACAGATACGCAGTATTTT	CASTLGTDTQYF
.	.	TRBV5-1	TRBJ2-3	TGCGCCAGCAGCTTGGGACTAGTAGTAGATACGCAGTATTTT	CASSLGLVVDTQYF
.	.	TRBV7-8	TRBJ1-5	TGTGCCAGCAGCCCGAGGGGGGGTCCCCCCGGTAGCAATCAGCCCCAGCATTTT	CASSPRGGPPGSNQPQHF
.	.	TRBV4-1	TRBJ2-1	TGCGCCAGCAGCCAAGATCCCCCTCAGATATACAATGAGCAGTTCTTC	CASSQDPPQIYNEQFF
.	.	TRBV27	TRBJ2-2	TGTGCCAGCAATCGCTCGTGGAGGGCCGGGGAGCTGTTTTTT	CASNRSWRAGELFF
.	.	TRBV5-6	TRBJ1-4	TGTGCCAGCAGCTTGCTGCAGGGTGGTGAAAAACTGTTTTTT	CASSLLQGGEKLFF
.	.	TRBV5-1	TRBJ2-3	TGCGCCAGCAGCCCCCGACTAGGCACAGATACGCAGTATTTT	CASSPRLGTDTQYF
TRBD2	.	TRBV10-1	TRBJ2-1	TGCGCCAGCAGCCCCAGGGGCGGGAGGGATGAGCAGTTCTTC	CASSPRGGRDEQFF
.	.	TRBV2	TRBJ2-3	TGTGCCAGCAGTGCCCCCGGCGGGGGCACAGATACGCAGTATTTT	CASSAPGGGTDTQYF
.	.	TRBV9	TRBJ2-1	TGTGCCAGCAGCGTAGCCCCAGGGGGGAACAATGAGCAGTTCTTC	CASSVAPGGNNEQFF
TRBD1	.	TRBV11-2	TRBJ2-7	TGTGCCAGCAGCTCTACGAAGGGACAGGGGCCCTACGAGCAGTACTTC	CASSSTKGQGPYEQYF
.	.	TRBV6-5	TRBJ1-2	TGTGCCAGCAGTTTAACTCCAGGGGATTTCAACTATGGCTACACCTTC	CASSLTPGDFNYGYTF
.	once	TRBV6-1	TRBJ1-3	TGTGCCAGCAGTGATCCCCTCCCTCTCAACACCATATATTTT	CASSDPLPLNTIYF
.	once	TRBV6-5	TRBJ2-7	TGTGCCAGCCGTGACTCGAGCTACGAGCAGTACTTC	CASRDSSYEQYF
TRBD1	.	TRBV6-6	TRBJ1-2	TGTGCCAGCAGTGTGGACAGGACCTATGGCTACACCTTC	CASSVDRTYGYTF
TRBD1	.	TRBV27	TRBJ2-7	TGTGCCAGCAGTTTTAGGGGGCAAGGCAACGAGCAGTACTTC	CASSFRGQGNEQYF
TRBD1	.	TRBV29-1	TRBJ2-5	TGCAGCGTTGATGGGACAGTCCAAGAGACCCAGTACTTC	CSVDGTVQETQYF
.	few	TRBV30	TRBJ1-1	TGTGCCTGGAGTGTAAGGGCGGGTGCTTTCTTT	CAWSVRAGAFF
.	once	TRBV15	TRBJ2-6	TGTGCCACCAGCAGGGGGAGCGGCTCTGGGGCCAACGTCCTGACTTTC	CATSRGSGSGANVLTF
TRBD1	.	TRBV6-6	TRBJ1-3	TGTGCCAGCAGCTTTGGACAGGGGGGGGAAAACACCATATATTTT	CASSFGQGGENTIYF
.	.	TRBV2	TRBJ2-3	TGTGCCAGCAGTATCGCAGATACGCAGTATTTT	CASSIADTQYF
.	.	TRBV2	TRBJ2-3	TGTGCCAGCAGTGAAGCGGCGGTGACAGGCACAGATACGCAGTATTTT	CASSEAAVTGTDTQYF
TRBD1	.	TRBV13	TRBJ1-2	TGTGCCAGCAGCGGGCGGACAGGGATCGACTATGGCTACACCTTC	CASSGRTGIDYGYTF